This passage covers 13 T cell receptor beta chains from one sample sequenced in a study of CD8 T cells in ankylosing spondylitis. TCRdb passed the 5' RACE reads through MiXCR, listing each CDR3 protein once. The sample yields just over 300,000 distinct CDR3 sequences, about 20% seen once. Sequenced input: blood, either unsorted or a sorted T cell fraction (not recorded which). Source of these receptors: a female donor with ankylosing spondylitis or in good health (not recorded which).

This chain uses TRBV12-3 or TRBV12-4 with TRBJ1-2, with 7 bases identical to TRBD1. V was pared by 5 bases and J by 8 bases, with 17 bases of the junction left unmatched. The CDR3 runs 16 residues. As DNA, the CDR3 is TGTGCCAGCAGTCGTCGTTTGGCAGGGGGTAAAGAGGGCTACACCTTC. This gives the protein CASSRRLAGGKEGYTF.

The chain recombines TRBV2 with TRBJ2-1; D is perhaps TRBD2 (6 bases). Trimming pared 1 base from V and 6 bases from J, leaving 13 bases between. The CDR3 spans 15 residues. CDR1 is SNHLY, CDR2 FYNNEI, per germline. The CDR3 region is CASSEGRAWGNEQFF. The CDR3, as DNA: TGTGCCAGCAGTGAAGGGAGGGCCTGGGGCAATGAGCAGTTCTTC. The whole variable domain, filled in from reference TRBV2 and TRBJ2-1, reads EPEVTQTPSHQVTQMGQEVILRCVPISNHLYFYWYRQILGQKVEFLVSFYNNEISEKSEIFDDQFSVERPDGSNFTLKIRSTKLEDSAMYFCASSEGRAWGNEQFFGPGTRLTVL.

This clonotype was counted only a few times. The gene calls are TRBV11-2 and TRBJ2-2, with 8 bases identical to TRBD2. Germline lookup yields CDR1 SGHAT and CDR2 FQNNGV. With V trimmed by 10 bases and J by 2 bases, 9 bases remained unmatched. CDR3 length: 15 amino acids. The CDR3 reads CATTRLAPNTGELFF. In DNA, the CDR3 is TGTGCCACGACCCGACTAGCGCCAAACACCGGGGAGCTGTTTTTT.

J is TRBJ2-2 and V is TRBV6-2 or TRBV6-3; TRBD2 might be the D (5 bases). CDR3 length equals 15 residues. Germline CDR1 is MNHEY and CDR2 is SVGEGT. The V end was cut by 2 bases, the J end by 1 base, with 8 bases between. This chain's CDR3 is CASSYGGGNTGELFF. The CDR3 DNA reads TGTGCCAGCAGTTACGGCGGAGGGAACACCGGGGAGCTGTTTTTT.

CDR3 sequence reads: CSARRDRATGELFF. CDR3 DNA sequence: TGCAGTGCTCGGAGGGACAGGGCGACCGGGGAGCTGTTTTTT. V and J are TRBV20-1 and TRBJ2-2; TRBD1 agrees at 9 bases. Germline V gene data show CDR1 as DFQATT and CDR2 as SNEGSKA (reference sequence). V lost 5 bases and J lost 5; bases outside the gene matches: 6. This CDR3 is 14 amino acids long.

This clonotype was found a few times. CDR3: CASSVGFGAASEQFF. The CDR3 bases are TGTGCCAGCAGCGTAGGATTTGGGGCTGCGAGTGAGCAGTTCTTC. The chain combines TRBV9 with TRBJ2-1; D may be TRBD1 (5 bases). This CDR3 has 15 residues. The ends were cut back, 0 bases at V and 9 bases at J, with 16 bases in the middle. Germline CDR1 reads SGDLS; CDR2 reads YYNGEE.

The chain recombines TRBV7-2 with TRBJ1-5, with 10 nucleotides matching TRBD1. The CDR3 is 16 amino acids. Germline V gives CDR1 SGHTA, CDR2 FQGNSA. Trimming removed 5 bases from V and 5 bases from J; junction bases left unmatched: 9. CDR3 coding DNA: TGTGCCAGCAGCCCGGGGGGCGGGACAGGGGATCAGCCCCAGCATTTT. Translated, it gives CASSPGGGTGDQPQHF.

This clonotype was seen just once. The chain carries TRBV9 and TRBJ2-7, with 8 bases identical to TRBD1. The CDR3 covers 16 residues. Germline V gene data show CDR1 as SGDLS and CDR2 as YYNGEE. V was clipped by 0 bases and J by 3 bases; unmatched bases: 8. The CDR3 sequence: CASSVASGQGLYEQYF. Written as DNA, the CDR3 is TGTGCCAGCAGCGTAGCTTCTGGACAGGGTCTCTACGAGCAGTACTTC.

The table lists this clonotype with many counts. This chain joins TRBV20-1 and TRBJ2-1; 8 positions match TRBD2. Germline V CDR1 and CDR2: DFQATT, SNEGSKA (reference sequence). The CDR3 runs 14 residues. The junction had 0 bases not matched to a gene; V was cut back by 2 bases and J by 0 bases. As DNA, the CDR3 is TGCAGTGCTAGAAGCGGGAGCTCCTACAATGAGCAGTTCTTC. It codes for CSARSGSSYNEQFF.

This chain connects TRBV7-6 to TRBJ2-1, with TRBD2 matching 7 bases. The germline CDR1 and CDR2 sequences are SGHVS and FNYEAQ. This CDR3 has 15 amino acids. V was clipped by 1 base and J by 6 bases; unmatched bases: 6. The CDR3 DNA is TGTGCCAGCAGCTTAGTCGCGGGAGTATCCAATGAGCAGTTCTTC. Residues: CASSLVAGVSNEQFF.

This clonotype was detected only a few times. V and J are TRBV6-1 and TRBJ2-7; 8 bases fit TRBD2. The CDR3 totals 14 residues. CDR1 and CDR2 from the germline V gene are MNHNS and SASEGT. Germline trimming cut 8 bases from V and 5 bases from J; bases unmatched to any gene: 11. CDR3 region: CASEVTGGTHEQYF. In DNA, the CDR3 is TGTGCCAGCGAGGTAACGGGAGGGACCCACGAGCAGTACTTC.

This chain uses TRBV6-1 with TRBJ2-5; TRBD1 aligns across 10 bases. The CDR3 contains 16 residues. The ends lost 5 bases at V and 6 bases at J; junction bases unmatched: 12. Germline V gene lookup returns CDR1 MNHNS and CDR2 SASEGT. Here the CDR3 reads CASSQGTGARYQTQYF. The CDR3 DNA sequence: TGTGCCAGCAGTCAAGGGACAGGGGCGAGATATCAGACCCAGTACTTC.

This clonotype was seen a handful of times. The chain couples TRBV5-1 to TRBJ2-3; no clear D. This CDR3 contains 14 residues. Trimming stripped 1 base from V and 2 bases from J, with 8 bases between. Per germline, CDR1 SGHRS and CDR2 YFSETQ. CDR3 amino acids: CASSLNAITDTQYF. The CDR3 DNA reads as TGCGCCAGCAGCTTGAACGCCATCACAGATACGCAGTATTTT.